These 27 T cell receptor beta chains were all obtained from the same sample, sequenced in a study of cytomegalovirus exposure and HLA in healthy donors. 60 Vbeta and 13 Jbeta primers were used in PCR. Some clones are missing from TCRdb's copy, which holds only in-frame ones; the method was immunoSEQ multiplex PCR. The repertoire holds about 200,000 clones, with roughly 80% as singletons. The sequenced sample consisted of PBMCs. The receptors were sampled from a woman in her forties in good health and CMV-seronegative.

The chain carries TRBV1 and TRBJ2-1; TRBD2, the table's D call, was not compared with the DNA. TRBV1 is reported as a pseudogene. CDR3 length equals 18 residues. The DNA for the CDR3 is TGCACCAGCAGCCAAGAGGGACTAGGGGCGCGAGGTTACAATGAGCAGTTCTTC. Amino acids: CTSSQEGLGARGYNEQFF.

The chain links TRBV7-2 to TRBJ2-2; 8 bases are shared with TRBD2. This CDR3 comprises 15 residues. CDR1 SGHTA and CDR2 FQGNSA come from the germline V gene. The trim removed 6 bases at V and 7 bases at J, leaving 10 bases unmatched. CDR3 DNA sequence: TGTGCCAGCAGAAATAGCGGGAATAGCATCGGGGAGCTGTTTTTT. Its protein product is CASRNSGNSIGELFF.

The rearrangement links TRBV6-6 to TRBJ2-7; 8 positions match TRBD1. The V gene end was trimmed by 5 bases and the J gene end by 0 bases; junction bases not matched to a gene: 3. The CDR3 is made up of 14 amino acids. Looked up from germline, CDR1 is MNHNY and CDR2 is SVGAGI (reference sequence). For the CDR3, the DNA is TGTGCCAGCAGTAGACAGGGGAGCTCCTACGAGCAGTACTTC. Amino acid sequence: CASSRQGSSYEQYF.

CDR3 region: CSVENPGLAGSFSYNEQFF. In nucleotides, the CDR3 is TGCAGCGTTGAAAATCCGGGACTAGCGGGATCCTTCTCCTACAATGAGCAGTTCTTC. This chain uses TRBV29-1 with TRBJ2-1; 13 nucleotides align to TRBD2. With V trimmed by 2 bases and J by 0 bases, 10 bases remained unmatched. The CDR3 runs to 19 residues. CDR1 and CDR2 from the germline V gene are SQVTM and ANQGSEA.

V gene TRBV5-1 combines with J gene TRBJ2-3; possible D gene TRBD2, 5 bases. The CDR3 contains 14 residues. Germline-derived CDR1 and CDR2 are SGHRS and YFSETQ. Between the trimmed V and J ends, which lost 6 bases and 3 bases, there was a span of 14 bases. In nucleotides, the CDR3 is TGCGCCAGCAAGTTTGAGGGAGCTACAGATACGCAGTATTTT. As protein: CASKFEGATDTQYF.

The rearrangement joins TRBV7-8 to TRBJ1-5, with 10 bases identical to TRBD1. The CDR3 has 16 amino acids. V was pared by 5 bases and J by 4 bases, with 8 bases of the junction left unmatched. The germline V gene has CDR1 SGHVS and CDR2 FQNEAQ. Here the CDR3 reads CASSPVDRGVNQPQHF. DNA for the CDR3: TGTGCCAGCAGCCCAGTGGACAGGGGGGTTAATCAGCCCCAGCATTTT.

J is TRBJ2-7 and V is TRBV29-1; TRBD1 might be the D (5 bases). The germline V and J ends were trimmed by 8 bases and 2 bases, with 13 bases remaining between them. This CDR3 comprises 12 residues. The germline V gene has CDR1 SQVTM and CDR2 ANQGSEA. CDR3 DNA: TGCAGCATATCATCCAGGGCCTACGAGCAGTACTTC. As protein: CSISSRAYEQYF.

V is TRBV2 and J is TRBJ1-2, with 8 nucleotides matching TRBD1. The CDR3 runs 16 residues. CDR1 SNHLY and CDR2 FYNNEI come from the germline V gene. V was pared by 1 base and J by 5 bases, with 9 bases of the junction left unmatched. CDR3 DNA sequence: TGTGCCAGCAGTGAAGGGACAGGGAGGGGTGGGTATGGCTACACCTTC. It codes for CASSEGTGRGGYGYTF. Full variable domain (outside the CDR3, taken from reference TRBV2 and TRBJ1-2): EPEVTQTPSHQVTQMGQEVILRCVPISNHLYFYWYRQILGQKVEFLVSFYNNEISEKSEIFDDQFSVERPDGSNFTLKIRSTKLEDSAMYFCASSEGTGRGGYGYTFGSGTRLTVV.

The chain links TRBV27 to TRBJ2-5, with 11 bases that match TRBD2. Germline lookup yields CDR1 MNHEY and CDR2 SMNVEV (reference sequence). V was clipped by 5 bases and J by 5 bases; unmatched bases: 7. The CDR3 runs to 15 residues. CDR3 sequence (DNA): TGTGCCAGCAGTACCCTGACTAGCGGGACTGAGACCCAGTACTTC. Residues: CASSTLTSGTETQYF.

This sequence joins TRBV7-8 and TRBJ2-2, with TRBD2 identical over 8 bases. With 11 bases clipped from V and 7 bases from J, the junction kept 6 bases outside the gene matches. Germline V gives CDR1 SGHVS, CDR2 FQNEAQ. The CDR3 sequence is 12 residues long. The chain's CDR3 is CAGGGRGGELFF. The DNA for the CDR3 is TGTGCCGGCGGGGGGCGGGGCGGGGAGCTGTTTTTT.

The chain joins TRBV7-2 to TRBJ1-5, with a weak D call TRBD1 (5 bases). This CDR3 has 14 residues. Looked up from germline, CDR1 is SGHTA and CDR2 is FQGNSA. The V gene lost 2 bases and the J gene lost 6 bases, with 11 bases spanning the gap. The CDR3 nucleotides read TGTGCCAGCAGCTTAAGGAGGGGAGGTCAGCCCCAGCATTTT. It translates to CASSLRRGGQPQHF.

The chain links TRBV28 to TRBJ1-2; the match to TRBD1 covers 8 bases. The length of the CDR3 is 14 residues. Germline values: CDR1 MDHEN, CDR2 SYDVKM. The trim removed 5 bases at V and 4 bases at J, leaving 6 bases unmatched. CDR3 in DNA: TGTGCCAGCAGTCGGACAGGGCCCTTCTATGGCTACACCTTC. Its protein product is CASSRTGPFYGYTF.

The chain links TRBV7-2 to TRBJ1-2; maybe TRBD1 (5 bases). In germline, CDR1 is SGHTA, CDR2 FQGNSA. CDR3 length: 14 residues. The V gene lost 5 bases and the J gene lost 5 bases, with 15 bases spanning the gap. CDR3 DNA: TGTGCCAGCAGCCGACGGCAGGGCTTATATGGCTACACCTTC. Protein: CASSRRQGLYGYTF.

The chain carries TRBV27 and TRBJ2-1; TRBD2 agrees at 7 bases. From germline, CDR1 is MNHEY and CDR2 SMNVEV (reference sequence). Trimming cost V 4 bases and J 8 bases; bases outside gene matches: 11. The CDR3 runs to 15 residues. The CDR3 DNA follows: TGTGCCAGCAGTTCCATGAGTGGCGGGAGCGATGAGCAGTTCTTC. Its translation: CASSSMSGGSDEQFF.

The CDR3: CASSLAVGTGHPSYEQYF. Written as DNA, the CDR3 is TGTGCCAGCAGCTTAGCTGTCGGGACAGGCCATCCCTCCTACGAGCAGTACTTC. The chain links TRBV7-9 to TRBJ2-7, with 8 bases matching TRBD1. Losses at the gene ends were 0 bases for V and 0 bases for J; bases not matched to a gene: 10. The CDR3 extends over 18 amino acids. Per the germline V gene, CDR1 is SEHNR and CDR2 is FQNEAQ (reference sequence).

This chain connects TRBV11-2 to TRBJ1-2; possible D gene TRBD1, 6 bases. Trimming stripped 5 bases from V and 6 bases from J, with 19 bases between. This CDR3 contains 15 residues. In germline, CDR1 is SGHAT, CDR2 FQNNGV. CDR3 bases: TGTGCCAGCAGCCCATCATACAGGGTAGGCCATGGCTACACCTTC. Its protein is CASSPSYRVGHGYTF.

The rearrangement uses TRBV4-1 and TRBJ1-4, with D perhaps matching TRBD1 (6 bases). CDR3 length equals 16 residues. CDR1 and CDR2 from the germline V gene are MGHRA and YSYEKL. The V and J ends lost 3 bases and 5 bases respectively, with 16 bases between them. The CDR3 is CASSQGAGRVNEKLFF. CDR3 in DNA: TGCGCCAGCAGCCAGGGGGCAGGGAGAGTGAATGAAAAACTGTTTTTT.

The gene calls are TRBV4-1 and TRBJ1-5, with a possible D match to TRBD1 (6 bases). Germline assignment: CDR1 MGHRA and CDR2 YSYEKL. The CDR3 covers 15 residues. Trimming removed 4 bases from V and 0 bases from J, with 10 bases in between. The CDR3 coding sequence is TGCGCCAGCAGCCCGACAGGTTATAGCAATCAGCCCCAGCATTTT. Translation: CASSPTGYSNQPQHF.

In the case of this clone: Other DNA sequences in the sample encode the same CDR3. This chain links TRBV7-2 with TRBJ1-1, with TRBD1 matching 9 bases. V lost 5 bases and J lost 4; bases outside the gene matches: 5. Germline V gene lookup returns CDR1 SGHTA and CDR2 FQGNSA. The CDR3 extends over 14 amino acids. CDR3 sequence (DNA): TGTGCCAGCAGCCTAAGACAGGGGGGCACTGAAGCTTTCTTT. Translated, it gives CASSLRQGGTEAFF. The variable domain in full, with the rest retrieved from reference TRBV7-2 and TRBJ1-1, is GAGVSQSPSNKVTEKGKDVELRCDPISGHTALYWYRQSLGQGLEFLIYFQGNSAPDKSGLPSDRFSAERTGGSVSTLTIQRTQQEDSAVYLCASSLRQGGTEAFFGQGTRLTVV.

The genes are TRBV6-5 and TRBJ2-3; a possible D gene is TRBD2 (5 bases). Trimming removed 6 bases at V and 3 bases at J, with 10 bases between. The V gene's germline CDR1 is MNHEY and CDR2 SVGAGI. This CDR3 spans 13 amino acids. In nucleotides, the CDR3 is TGTGCCAGCAGAAGGAGGACTACAGATACGCAGTATTTT. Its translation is CASRRRTTDTQYF.

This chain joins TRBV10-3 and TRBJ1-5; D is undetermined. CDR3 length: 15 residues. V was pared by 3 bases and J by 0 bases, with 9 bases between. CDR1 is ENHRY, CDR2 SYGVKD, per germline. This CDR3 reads CAISEADYSNQPQHF. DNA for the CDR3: TGTGCCATCAGTGAAGCGGACTATAGCAATCAGCCCCAGCATTTT.

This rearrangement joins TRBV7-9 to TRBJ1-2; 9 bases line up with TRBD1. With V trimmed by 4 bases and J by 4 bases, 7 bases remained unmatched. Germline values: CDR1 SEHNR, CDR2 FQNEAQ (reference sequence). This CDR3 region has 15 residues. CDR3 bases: TGTGCCAGCAGCTCTACAGGGGGCGGTTTCTATGGCTACACCTTC. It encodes CASSSTGGGFYGYTF.

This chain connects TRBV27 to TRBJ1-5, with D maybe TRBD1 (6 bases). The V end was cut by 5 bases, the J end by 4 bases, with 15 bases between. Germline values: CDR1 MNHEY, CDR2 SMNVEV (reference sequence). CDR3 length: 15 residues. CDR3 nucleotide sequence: TGTGCCAGCAGTCTAGGACAGACAAGAAATCAGCCCCAGCATTTT. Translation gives CASSLGQTRNQPQHF.

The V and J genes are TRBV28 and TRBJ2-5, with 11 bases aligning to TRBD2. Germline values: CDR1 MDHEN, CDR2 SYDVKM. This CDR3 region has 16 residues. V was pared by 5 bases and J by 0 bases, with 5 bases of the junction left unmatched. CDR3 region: CASSIGLAGYQETQYF. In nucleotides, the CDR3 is TGTGCCAGCAGTATAGGACTAGCGGGTTACCAAGAGACCCAGTACTTC.

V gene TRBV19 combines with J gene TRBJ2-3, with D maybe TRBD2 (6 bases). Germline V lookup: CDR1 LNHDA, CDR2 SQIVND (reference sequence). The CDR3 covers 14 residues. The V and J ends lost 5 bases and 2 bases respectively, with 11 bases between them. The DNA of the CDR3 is TGTGCCAGTAGTCTGGGACTCAACACAGATACGCAGTATTTT. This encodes CASSLGLNTDTQYF.

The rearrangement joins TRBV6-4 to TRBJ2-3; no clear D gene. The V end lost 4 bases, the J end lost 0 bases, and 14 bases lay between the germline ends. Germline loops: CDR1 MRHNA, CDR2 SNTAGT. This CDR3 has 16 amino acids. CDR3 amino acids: CASSAELTSSTDTQYF. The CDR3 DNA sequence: TGTGCCAGCAGTGCTGAGCTTACTTCTAGCACAGATACGCAGTATTTT.

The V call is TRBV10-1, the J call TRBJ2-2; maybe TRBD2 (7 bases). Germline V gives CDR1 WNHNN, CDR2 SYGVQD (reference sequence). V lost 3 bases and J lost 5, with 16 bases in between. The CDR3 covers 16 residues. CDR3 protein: CASSDERGGRTGELFF. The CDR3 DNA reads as TGCGCCAGCAGTGATGAGAGGGGGGGAAGGACCGGGGAGCTGTTTTTT.